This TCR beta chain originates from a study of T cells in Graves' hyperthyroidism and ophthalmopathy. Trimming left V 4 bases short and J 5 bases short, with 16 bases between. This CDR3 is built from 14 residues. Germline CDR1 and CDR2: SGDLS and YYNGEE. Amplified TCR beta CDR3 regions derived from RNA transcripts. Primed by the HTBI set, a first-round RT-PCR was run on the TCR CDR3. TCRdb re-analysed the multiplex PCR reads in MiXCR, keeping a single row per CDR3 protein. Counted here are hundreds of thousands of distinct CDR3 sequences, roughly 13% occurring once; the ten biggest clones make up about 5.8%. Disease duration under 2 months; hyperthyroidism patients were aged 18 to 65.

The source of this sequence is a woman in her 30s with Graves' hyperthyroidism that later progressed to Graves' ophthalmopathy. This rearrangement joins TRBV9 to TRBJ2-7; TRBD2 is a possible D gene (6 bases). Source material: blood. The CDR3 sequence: CASSPRTTPDEQYF. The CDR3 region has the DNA TGTGCCAGCAGCCCACGGACTACCCCGGACGAGCAGTACTTC.